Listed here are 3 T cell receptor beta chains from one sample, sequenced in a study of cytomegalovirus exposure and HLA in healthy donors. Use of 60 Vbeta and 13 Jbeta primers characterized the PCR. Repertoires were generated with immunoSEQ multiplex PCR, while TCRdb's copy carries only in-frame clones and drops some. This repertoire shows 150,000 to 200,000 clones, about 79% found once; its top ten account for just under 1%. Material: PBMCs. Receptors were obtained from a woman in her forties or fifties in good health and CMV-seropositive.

DNA for the CDR3: TGTGCCAGCAGCGTAGGAGCTAGCGGGGGGTTAGCAGAGACCCAGTACTTC. The encoded protein is CASSVGASGGLAETQYF. The J gene is TRBJ2-5, the V gene TRBV9, with 11 bases fitting TRBD2. CDR1 and CDR2 (germline): SGDLS, YYNGEE. The V and J ends lost 0 bases and 4 bases, in that order; junction bases with no gene match: 8. This CDR3 has 17 amino acids.

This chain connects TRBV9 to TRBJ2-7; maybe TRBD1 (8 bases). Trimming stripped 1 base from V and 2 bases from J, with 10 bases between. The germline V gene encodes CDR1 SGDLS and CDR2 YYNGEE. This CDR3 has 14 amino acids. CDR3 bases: TGTGCCAGCAGCGTAACAGGGGGGGCCTACGAGCAGTACTTC. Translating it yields CASSVTGGAYEQYF.

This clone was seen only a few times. The CDR3 loop is CASSSSEKLFF. CDR3 in DNA: TGTGCCAGTAGTAGTAGTGAAAAACTGTTTTTT. The V gene is TRBV19, the J gene TRBJ1-4; D uncertain. V shed 4 bases and J shed 7 bases, with 4 bases lying between them. The germline V gene encodes CDR1 LNHDA and CDR2 SQIVND (reference sequence). CDR3 length: 11 amino acids.